The 26 T cell receptor beta chains below were found in one sample sequenced in a study of blood T cell repertoires in COVID-19. Using immunoSEQ multiplex PCR, the repertoire was profiled, and TCRdb retains in-frame clones only, with some absent. The sample comprises about 65,000 clones, 80% to 85% of which are singletons, and about 41% rests with the top ten. Sequenced material: peripheral blood. The receptors come from a human donor in a cohort sampled during active COVID-19.

A single count supports this clone. One junction end does not reproduce the germline sequence, and a read error may be involved. The rearrangement joins TRBV28 to TRBJ1-1; D call uncertain. The CDR3 contains 14 residues. CDR1 is MDHEN and CDR2 is SYDVKM in the germline V gene. The CDR3 DNA is TGTGCCAGCATTTTAGGGCGAGTCGGCACTGAAGCTTTCTTT. Amino acid sequence: CASILGRVGTEAFF.

J is TRBJ1-1 and V is TRBV5-1, with a weak D call TRBD1 (5 bases). Germline CDR1 SGHRS, CDR2 YFSETQ. V lost 4 bases, J lost 0 bases, and 7 bases lay in between. CDR3 size: 13 residues. CDR3 amino acids: CASSDRMNTEAFF. In DNA, the CDR3 is TGCGCCAGCAGCGACAGAATGAACACTGAAGCTTTCTTT. Using reference TRBV5-1 and TRBJ1-1 for the parts outside the CDR3, the full variable domain is KAGVTQTPRYLIKTRGQQVTLSCSPISGHRSVSWYQQTPGQGLQFLFEYFSETQRNKGNFPGRFSGRQFSNSRSEMNVSTLELGDSALYLCASSDRMNTEAFFGQGTRLTVV.

The chain is built from TRBV7-9 and TRBJ1-1, with D possibly being TRBD1 (5 bases). The CDR3 is 14 amino acids. V lost 4 bases and J lost 7, with 16 bases in between. Germline CDR1 and CDR2: SEHNR and FQNEAQ (reference sequence). The CDR3 region is CASSSGGAALEAFF. The CDR3 DNA is TGTGCCAGCAGCTCCGGAGGGGCTGCTCTTGAAGCTTTCTTT.

This chain uses TRBV2 with TRBJ2-1; 7 nucleotides agree with TRBD1. This CDR3 has 15 residues. J gave up 5 bases and V 3 bases, and 7 bases lay outside the gene matches. In germline, CDR1 is SNHLY, CDR2 FYNNEI. The CDR3 region has the DNA TGTGCCAGCAGTGACCCGGGACAGATTAACAATGAGCAGTTCTTC. Translating it yields CASSDPGQINNEQFF.

In its sample, this clone was seen once. V usage is TRBV19 and J usage is TRBJ1-5; D is undetermined. This CDR3 has 13 amino acids. The V and J ends lost 6 bases and 4 bases respectively, with 10 bases between them. The germline V gene encodes CDR1 LNHDA and CDR2 SQIVND (reference sequence). Written as DNA, the CDR3 is TGTGCCAGTAGGCAGCCGGGAAATCAGCCCCAGCATTTT. It specifies CASRQPGNQPQHF.

This clone was seen only a few times. This rearrangement joins TRBV19 to TRBJ2-1; D possibly corresponds to TRBD1 (6 bases). Germline values: CDR1 LNHDA, CDR2 SQIVND (reference sequence). Deletions cut 3 bases from V and 4 bases from J, with 10 bases between. CDR3 length: 14 residues. The DNA for the CDR3 is TGTGCCAGTAGTATGAGGGGGATTTACAATGAGCAGTTCTTC. Its translation: CASSMRGIYNEQFF.

This CDR3 reads CASSLGGGARETQYF. The DNA of the CDR3 is TGTGCCAGCAGCTTAGGCGGGGGGGCGCGAGAGACCCAGTACTTC. The gene calls are TRBV5-5 and TRBJ2-5; 9 bases are shared with TRBD2. The CDR3 is 15 amino acids. V lost 2 bases to trimming and J lost 4 bases; unmatched junction nucleotides: 6. Germline CDR1 reads SGHKS; CDR2 reads YYEKEE (reference sequence).

The chain has TRBV27 and TRBJ2-1; D is possibly TRBD1 (6 bases). This CDR3 contains 16 residues. V was clipped by 5 bases and J by 2 bases, with 16 bases between them. Germline CDR1 reads MNHEY; CDR2 reads SMNVEV (reference sequence). Written as DNA, the CDR3 is TGTGCCAGCAGTCCCCTGGACAGTTTAACCTACAATGAGCAGTTCTTC. Encoded protein: CASSPLDSLTYNEQFF.

This sequence joins TRBV6-5 and TRBJ1-2, with 7 bases fitting TRBD1. The J segment lost 8 bases and the V segment lost 0 bases, leaving 12 bases of the junction unmatched. The V gene's germline CDR1 is MNHEY and CDR2 SVGAGI. CDR3 length: 16 residues. DNA for the CDR3: TGTGCCAGCAGTTACTCGGCGAGGGGGCGCGGGTCCGGCTACACCTTC. Translated: CASSYSARGRGSGYTF.

The chain is built from TRBV6-4 and TRBJ1-2; 7 bases align to TRBD1. CDR1 and CDR2 from the germline V gene are MRHNA and SNTAGT. The CDR3 has 15 amino acids. V was pared by 2 bases and J by 4 bases, with 7 bases of the junction left unmatched. The CDR3 spells CASSDGKTGFYGYTF. The CDR3 DNA reads as TGTGCCAGCAGTGACGGCAAGACAGGGTTCTATGGCTACACCTTC.

This chain's CDR3 is CASSSGTGGLGYTF. Written as DNA, the CDR3 is TGTGCCAGCAGCTCCGGGACAGGGGGCCTTGGCTACACCTTC. The gene calls are TRBV2 and TRBJ1-2; 12 bases agree with TRBD1. The length of the CDR3 is 14 residues. Germline V gene data show CDR1 as SNHLY and CDR2 as FYNNEI. V shed 6 bases and J 7 bases; nucleotides not matched to a gene: 6.

The CDR3, as DNA: TGTGCCAGCAGCTTAGTGCGGGTGGGCTACGAGCAGTACTTC. Its protein product is CASSLVRVGYEQYF. This chain connects TRBV11-2 to TRBJ2-7; a weak D match, TRBD2 (5 bases). The CDR3 has 14 residues. CDR1 and CDR2 from the germline V gene are SGHAT and FQNNGV. Between the trimmed V and J ends, which lost 1 base and 3 bases, there was a span of 10 bases.

The chain recombines TRBV6-5 with TRBJ1-1; D unclear. This CDR3 comprises 15 residues. Trimming shortened V by 4 bases and J by 5 bases, and 17 bases separated the two germline ends. Looked up from germline, CDR1 is MNHEY and CDR2 is SVGAGI. CDR3 nucleotides: TGTGCCAGCAGTTCACCAAGAGGGTTGGGGACTGAAGCTTTCTTT. This codes for CASSSPRGLGTEAFF.

Comments on this clone: Other DNA sequences in this sample translate to the same CDR3. This rearrangement joins TRBV19 to TRBJ1-1, with D hard to call. Per the germline V gene, CDR1 is LNHDA and CDR2 is SQIVND (reference sequence). The CDR3 extends over 13 amino acids. With 8 bases removed from V and 2 bases from J, the gap between germline ends came to 12 bases. The CDR3 is CASGSGYNTEAFF. The CDR3 coding sequence is TGTGCCAGTGGTTCGGGTTATAACACTGAAGCTTTCTTT.

V and J are TRBV7-3 and TRBJ2-1, with TRBD2 matching 9 bases. From germline, CDR1 is SGHTA and CDR2 FQGTGA. The ends lost 2 bases at V and 7 bases at J; junction bases unmatched: 9. This CDR3 comprises 16 residues. The CDR3, as DNA: TGTGCCAGCAGCTTACTTAGCGGGGGCGCCAGGAATGAGCAGTTCTTC. It is translated as CASSLLSGGARNEQFF.

The V gene is TRBV7-3, the J gene TRBJ2-1; TRBD1 agrees at 9 bases. Germline V CDR1 and CDR2: SGHTA, FQGTGA. The CDR3 loop spans 14 amino acids. V gave up 5 bases and J gave up 6 bases; unmatched junction bases: 5. CDR3 loop: CASSTGTGTNEQFF. The CDR3 nucleotides are TGTGCCAGCAGCACCGGGACAGGGACCAATGAGCAGTTCTTC.

The chain uses TRBV7-9 and TRBJ2-7; maybe TRBD1 (6 bases). The V end was cut by 1 base, the J end by 0 bases, with 10 bases between. The CDR3 length is 15 residues. CDR1 is SEHNR and CDR2 is FQNEAQ in the germline V gene (reference sequence). Here the CDR3 DNA reads TGTGCCAGCAGCTTAGGACAGGTGAGCTCCTACGAGCAGTACTTC. This sequence encodes CASSLGQVSSYEQYF.

On this clone itself: Distinct nucleotide sequences in the sample also encode this CDR3. The rearrangement uses TRBV9 and TRBJ1-6, with unresolved D. Germline assignment: CDR1 SGDLS and CDR2 YYNGEE. The CDR3 runs to 14 residues. V shed 0 bases and J shed 3 bases, with 4 bases lying between them. CDR3 region: CASSVGSYNSPLHF. The CDR3 DNA is TGTGCCAGCAGCGTAGGTAGCTATAATTCACCCCTCCACTTT.

This clone was seen more than once but under ten times. The rearrangement joins TRBV7-6 to TRBJ2-5, with D possibly TRBD1 on 6 matching bases. The CDR3 consists of 17 residues. V was shortened by 0 bases and J by 2 bases, with 16 bases between the two germline ends. CDR1 is SGHVS, CDR2 FNYEAQ, per germline. The CDR3 nucleotides are TGTGCCAGCAGCTTAGCGTACAGCGAAAGGGGGCAAGAGACCCAGTACTTC. Amino acids: CASSLAYSERGQETQYF.

This clone has just a few counts. V is TRBV30 and J is TRBJ1-6; no definite D call. This CDR3 has 15 residues. The V gene lost 3 bases and the J gene lost 2 bases, with 11 bases spanning the gap. Germline assignment: CDR1 GTSNPN and CDR2 SVGIG (reference sequence). In nucleotides, the CDR3 is TGTGCCTGGAGCCCGCTGAGCGCCTATAATTCACCCCTCCACTTT. Residues: CAWSPLSAYNSPLHF.

The rearrangement links TRBV30 to TRBJ1-6; the D is unclear. The CDR3 is made up of 14 amino acids. Germline loops: CDR1 GTSNPN, CDR2 SVGIG (reference sequence). The V end lost 3 bases, the J end lost 8 bases, and 14 bases lay between the germline ends. The CDR3 coding sequence is TGTGCCTGGAGCGCCCCCCACGGTTATTCACCCCTCCACTTT. Encoded protein: CAWSAPHGYSPLHF.

This rearrangement joins TRBV7-9 to TRBJ1-2; unclear D gene. V lost 4 bases, J lost 8 bases, and 26 bases lay in between. The CDR3 contains 17 residues. Germline lookup yields CDR1 SEHNR and CDR2 FQNEAQ (reference sequence). CDR3 nucleotide sequence: TGTGCCAGCAGCTCCCTTTGGATGGCGGGGATGAGGAGGGGCTACACCTTC. It translates to CASSSLWMAGMRRGYTF.

The gene calls are TRBV9 and TRBJ1-6; possibly TRBD1 for D (6 bases). The germline V and J ends were trimmed by 6 bases and 7 bases, with 14 bases remaining between them. Germline V CDR1 and CDR2: SGDLS, YYNGEE. The CDR3 is made up of 14 amino acids. CDR3 in DNA: TGTGCCAGCAACCCCACAGGGTTGAATTCACCCCTCCACTTT. Its protein is CASNPTGLNSPLHF.

This chain uses TRBV6-2 or TRBV6-3 with TRBJ2-5; 7 bases are a match to TRBD1. The CDR3 totals 14 residues. The V and J ends lost 4 bases and 5 bases, in that order; junction bases with no gene match: 7. Germline values: CDR1 MNHEY, CDR2 SVGEGT. In DNA form, the CDR3 reads TGTGCCAGCAGTTCTACAGGGGAGACGGAGACCCAGTACTTC. It encodes CASSSTGETETQYF.

This chain joins TRBV14 and TRBJ2-2, with D unresolved. V lost 10 bases and J lost 5, with 5 bases in between. Germline V gives CDR1 SGHDN, CDR2 FVKESK. This CDR3 spans 10 amino acids. CDR3 sequence (DNA): TGTGCCACCGAGACCGGGGAGCTGTTTTTT. It codes for CATETGELFF.

The chain combines TRBV30 with TRBJ2-3; possible D gene TRBD2, 7 bases. The germline gives CDR1 GTSNPN, CDR2 SVGIG (reference sequence). The V and J ends lost 5 bases and 3 bases respectively, with 15 bases between them. The CDR3 has 14 residues. CDR3 residues: CAWATGGGTDTQYF. In DNA, the CDR3 is TGTGCCTGGGCAACGGGGGGCGGTACAGATACGCAGTATTTT.